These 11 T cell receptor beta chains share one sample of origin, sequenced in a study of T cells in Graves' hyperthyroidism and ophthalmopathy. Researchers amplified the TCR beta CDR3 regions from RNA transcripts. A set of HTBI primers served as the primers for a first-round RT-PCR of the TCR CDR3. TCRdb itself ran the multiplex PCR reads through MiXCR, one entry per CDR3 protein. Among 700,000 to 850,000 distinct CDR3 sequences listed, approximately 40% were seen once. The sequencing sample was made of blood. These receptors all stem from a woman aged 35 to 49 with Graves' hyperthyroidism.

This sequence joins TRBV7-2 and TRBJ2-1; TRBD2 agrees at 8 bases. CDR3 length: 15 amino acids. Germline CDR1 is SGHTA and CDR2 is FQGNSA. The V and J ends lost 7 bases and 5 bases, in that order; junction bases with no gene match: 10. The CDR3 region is CASNIGGGRHNEQFF. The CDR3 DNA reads TGTGCCAGCAACATTGGCGGGGGGCGTCACAATGAGCAGTTCTTC.

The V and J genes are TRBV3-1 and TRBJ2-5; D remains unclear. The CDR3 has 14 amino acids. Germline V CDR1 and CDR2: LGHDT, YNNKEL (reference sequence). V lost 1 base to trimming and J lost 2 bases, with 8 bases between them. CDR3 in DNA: TGTGCCAGCAGCCAAGGCTGGGGACAAGAGACCCAGTACTTC. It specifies CASSQGWGQETQYF.

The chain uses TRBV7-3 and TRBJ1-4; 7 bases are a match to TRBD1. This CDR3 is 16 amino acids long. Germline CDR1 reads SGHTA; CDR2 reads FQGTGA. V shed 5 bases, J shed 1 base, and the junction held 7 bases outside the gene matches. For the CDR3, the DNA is TGTGCCAGCAGCGTAGAGGGGACAGTAACTAATGAAAAACTGTTTTTT. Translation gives CASSVEGTVTNEKLFF.

The CDR3 coding sequence is TGTGCCAGCAGTTTAGTGGGGGGGGGGCGCACTGAAGCTTTCTTT. It specifies CASSLVGGGRTEAFF. The gene calls are TRBV12-3 or TRBV12-4 and TRBJ1-1; D may be TRBD1 (6 bases). V lost 1 base and J lost 4, with 13 bases in between. CDR3 length: 15 amino acids.

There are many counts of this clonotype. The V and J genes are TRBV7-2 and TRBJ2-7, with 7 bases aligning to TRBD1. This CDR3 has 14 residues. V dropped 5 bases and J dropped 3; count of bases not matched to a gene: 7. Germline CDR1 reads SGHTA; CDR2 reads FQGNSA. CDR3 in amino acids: CASSIDRVFYEQYF. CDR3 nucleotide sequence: TGTGCCAGCAGCATAGACAGGGTGTTCTACGAGCAGTACTTC. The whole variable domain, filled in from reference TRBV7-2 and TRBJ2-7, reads GAGVSQSPSNKVTEKGKDVELRCDPISGHTALYWYRQSLGQGLEFLIYFQGNSAPDKSGLPSDRFSAERTGGSVSTLTIQRTQQEDSAVYLCASSIDRVFYEQYFGPGTRLTVT.

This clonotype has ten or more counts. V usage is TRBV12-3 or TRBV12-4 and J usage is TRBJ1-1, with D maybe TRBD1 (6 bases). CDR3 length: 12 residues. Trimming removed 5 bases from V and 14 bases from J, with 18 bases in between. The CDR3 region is CASSLSYREEFF. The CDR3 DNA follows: TGTGCCAGCAGTCTCTCTTACAGGGAGGAATTCTTT.

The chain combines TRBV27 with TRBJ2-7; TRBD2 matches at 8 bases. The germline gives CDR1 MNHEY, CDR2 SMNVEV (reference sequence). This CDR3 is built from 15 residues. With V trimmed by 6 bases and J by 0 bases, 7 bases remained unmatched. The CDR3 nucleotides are TGTGCCAGCAGGCTAGCGGGTCTGAGCTCCTACGAGCAGTACTTC. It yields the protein CASRLAGLSSYEQYF.

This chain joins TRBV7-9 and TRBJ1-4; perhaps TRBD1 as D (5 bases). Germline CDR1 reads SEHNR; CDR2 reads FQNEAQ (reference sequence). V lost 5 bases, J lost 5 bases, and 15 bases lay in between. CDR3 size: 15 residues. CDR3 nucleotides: TGTGCCAGCAGCACCCGGACACGGATGAATGAAAAACTGTTTTTT. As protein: CASSTRTRMNEKLFF.

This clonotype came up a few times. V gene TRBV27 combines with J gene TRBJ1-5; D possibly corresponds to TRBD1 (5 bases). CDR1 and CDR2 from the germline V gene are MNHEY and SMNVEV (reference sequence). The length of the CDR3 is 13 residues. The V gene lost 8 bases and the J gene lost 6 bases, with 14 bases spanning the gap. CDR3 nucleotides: TGTGCCAGCTCCACGACGGGGGGTCAGCCCCAGCATTTT. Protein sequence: CASSTTGGQPQHF.

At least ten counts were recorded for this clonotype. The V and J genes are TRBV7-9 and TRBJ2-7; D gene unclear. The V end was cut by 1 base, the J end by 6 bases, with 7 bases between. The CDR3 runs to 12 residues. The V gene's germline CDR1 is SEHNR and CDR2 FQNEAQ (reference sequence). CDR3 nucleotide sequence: TGTGCCAGCAGCTTAGGAGAACTCGAGCAGTACTTC. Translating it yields CASSLGELEQYF.

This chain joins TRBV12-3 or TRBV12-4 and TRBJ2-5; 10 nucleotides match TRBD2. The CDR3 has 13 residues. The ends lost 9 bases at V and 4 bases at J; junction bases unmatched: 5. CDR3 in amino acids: CASLAGAVETQYF. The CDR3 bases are TGTGCCAGTCTAGCGGGGGCCGTAGAGACCCAGTACTTC.